Each of the 2 T cell receptor beta chains below was sequenced from the same sample in a study of blood T cell repertoires in COVID-19. TCRdb's table, derived via immunoSEQ multiplex PCR, lists solely in-frame clones and lacks some. The data contain 400,000 to 500,000 clones, about 88% of them singletons. The specimen was PBMCs or T cells enriched from blood (not recorded which). The receptors originated from a woman aged 18-35 years who had been exposed to COVID-19.

J is TRBJ2-1 and V is TRBV5-1; D is ambiguous. The CDR3 loop spans 15 amino acids. V was trimmed by 0 bases and J by 6 bases, leaving 13 bases between them. Germline values: CDR1 SGHRS, CDR2 YFSETQ. The CDR3 sequence is CASSLEASLLNEQFF. CDR3 DNA sequence: TGCGCCAGCAGCTTGGAGGCTAGTTTACTCAATGAGCAGTTCTTC.

This CDR3 reads CASRAGGSSYGYTF. CDR3 sequence (DNA): TGTGCCAGCAGGGCAGGGGGCAGTAGCTATGGCTACACCTTC. The chain carries TRBV6-5 and TRBJ1-2; 8 bases fit TRBD1. The CDR3 totals 14 residues. V was clipped by 6 bases and J by 4 bases; unmatched bases: 7. Germline V gene lookup returns CDR1 MNHEY and CDR2 SVGAGI.